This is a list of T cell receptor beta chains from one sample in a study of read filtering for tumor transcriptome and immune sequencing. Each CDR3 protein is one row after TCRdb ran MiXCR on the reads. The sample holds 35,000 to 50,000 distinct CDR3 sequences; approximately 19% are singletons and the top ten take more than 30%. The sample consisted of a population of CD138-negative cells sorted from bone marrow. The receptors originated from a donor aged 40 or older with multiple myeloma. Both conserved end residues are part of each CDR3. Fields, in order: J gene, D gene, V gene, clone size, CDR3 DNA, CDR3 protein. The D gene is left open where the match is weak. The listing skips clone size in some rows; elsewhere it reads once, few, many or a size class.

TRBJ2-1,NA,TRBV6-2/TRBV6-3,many,TGTGCCAGCAACCGGCCCTACAATGAGCAGTTCTTC,CASNRPYNEQFF
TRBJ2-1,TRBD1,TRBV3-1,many,TGTGCCAGCAGCCCACAGACAGGGGGCAGGAATGAGCAGTTCTTC,CASSPQTGGRNEQFF
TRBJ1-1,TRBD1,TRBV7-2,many,TGTGCCAGCAGCTTGACAGGGGTTCACACTGAAGCTTTCTTT,CASSLTGVHTEAFF
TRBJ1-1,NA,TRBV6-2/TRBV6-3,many,TGTGCCAGCAGTGTCTCCTCCCGGACACTGAGCGCTTTCTTT,CASSVSSRTLSAFF
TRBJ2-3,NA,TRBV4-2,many,TGTGCCAGCAGCCTCCATCGGGCATCCGCGGCAGATACGCAGTATTTT,CASSLHRASAADTQYF
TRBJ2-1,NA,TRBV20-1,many,TGCAGTGGAGAGCGGTTCTTTAGCTCCTACAATGAGCAGTTCTTC,CSGERFFSSYNEQFF
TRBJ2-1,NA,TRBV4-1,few,TGCGCCAGCAGCCAAGAGACCGGGAGCTCCTACAATGAGCAGTTCTTC,CASSQETGSSYNEQFF
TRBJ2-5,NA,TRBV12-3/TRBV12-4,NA,TGTGCCAGCAGGGGTGGCCAAGAGACCCAGTACTTC,CASRGGQETQYF
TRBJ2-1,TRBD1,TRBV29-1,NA,TGCAGCGTCGAGACCCGGAGAGAGGCAGGGGGTAATGAGCAGTTCTTC,CSVETRREAGGNEQFF
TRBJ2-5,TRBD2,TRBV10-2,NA,TGCGCCAGCAGTGAGACCGTGGCTAGCGGGAGTCCGGAGACCCAGTACTTC,CASSETVASGSPETQYF
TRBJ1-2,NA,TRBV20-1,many,TGCAGTGCTGCAACAGGGAGGTCCTACTACACCTTC,CSAATGRSYYTF
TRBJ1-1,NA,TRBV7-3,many,TGTGCCAGCAGCCCCCACCCGACAGGATTGAACACTGAAGCTTTCTTT,CASSPHPTGLNTEAFF
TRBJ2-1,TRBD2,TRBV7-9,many,TGTGCCAGCACCCAACTTCAGGGAGGGATCAATGAGCAGTTCTTC,CASTQLQGGINEQFF
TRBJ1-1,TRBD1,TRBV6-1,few,TGTGCCAGCAGCCTGACAGGGTCATTTGAAGCTTTCTTT,CASSLTGSFEAFF
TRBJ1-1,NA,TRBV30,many,TGTGCCTGGACACCGGGTCCGGCCACTGAAGCTTTCTTT,CAWTPGPATEAFF
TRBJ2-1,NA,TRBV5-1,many,TGCGCCAGCAGCCACGCTGACTCGATCAATGAGCAGTTCTTC,CASSHADSINEQFF
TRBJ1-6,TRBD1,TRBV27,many,TGTGCCAGCAGTATGACAGGGAGGGATTCACCCCTCCACTTT,CASSMTGRDSPLHF
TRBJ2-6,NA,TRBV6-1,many,TGTGCCAGCAGCACAGAGTCAGGGGCCAACGTCCTGACTTTC,CASSTESGANVLTF
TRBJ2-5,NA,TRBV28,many,TGTGCCAGCAGTGGCGTTCGAACGACAGAGCAAGAGACCCAGTACTTC,CASSGVRTTEQETQYF
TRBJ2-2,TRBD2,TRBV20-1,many,TGCAGTGCTAGAGTGAGCGGGAGCGGGGAGCTGTTTTTT,CSARVSGSGELFF
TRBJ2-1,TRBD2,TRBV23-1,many,TGCGCCAGGTCGGGGCCGCGCGGGAGTCACAATGAGCAGTTCTTC,CARSGPRGSHNEQFF
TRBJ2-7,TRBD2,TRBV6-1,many,TGTGCCAGCAGTGAAACGACTAGCGGGAGTTACGAGCAGTACTTC,CASSETTSGSYEQYF
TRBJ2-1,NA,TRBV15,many,TGTGCCACCAGCCTCGGGGGAAGGGGGACCTACAATGAGCAGTTCTTC,CATSLGGRGTYNEQFF
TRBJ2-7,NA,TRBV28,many,TGTGCCAGCAGTATAGCAGGTTCTTCCTACGAGCAGTACTTC,CASSIAGSSYEQYF
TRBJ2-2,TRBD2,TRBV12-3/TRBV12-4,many,TGTGCCAGCCAAGGGGTAGCGGGAGTTGGCGGGGAGCTGTTTTTT,CASQGVAGVGGELFF
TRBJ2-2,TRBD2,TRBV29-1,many,TGCAGCGTTGGGACTAGCGGGAGCAGTACCGGGGAGCTGTTTTTT,CSVGTSGSSTGELFF
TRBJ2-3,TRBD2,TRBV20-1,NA,TGCGGTGCCACCTTATGGCGGGAGGGCACAGATACGCAGTATTTT,CGATLWREGTDTQYF
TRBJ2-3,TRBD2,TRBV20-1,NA,TGCAGTGCTTCAAGGACTAGCGGGAGGAGGACAGATACGCAGTATTTT,CSASRTSGRRTDTQYF
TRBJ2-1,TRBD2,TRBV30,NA,TGTGCCTGGTTACTAGCGGGAGAGAACAATGAGCAGTTCTTC,CAWLLAGENNEQFF
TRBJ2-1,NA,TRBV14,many,TGTGCCAGCAGCCATGGCGCGGGACGGTGGGGGAATGAGCAGTTCTTC,CASSHGAGRWGNEQFF
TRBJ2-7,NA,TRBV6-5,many,TGTGCCAGCAGTACCCGAACACAGCGGGCAGGGACCTACGAGCAGTACTTC,CASSTRTQRAGTYEQYF
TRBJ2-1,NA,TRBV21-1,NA,TGTGCCAGCAGCACAAGACCTGGGCCCCGGGACAATGAGCAGTCCTTC,CASSTRPGPRDNEQSF
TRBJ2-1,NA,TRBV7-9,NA,TGTGCCAGCAGCTTACGGGCGGTGGGTAATGAGCAGTTCTTC,CASSLRAVGNEQFF
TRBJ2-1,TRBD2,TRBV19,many,TGTGCCACAGAAACTAGCGGGGGCCACAATGAGCAGTTCTTC,CATETSGGHNEQFF
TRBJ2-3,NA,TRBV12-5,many,TGTGCTAGTGGTTTCCCTCTACTTCATTTT,CASGFPLLHF
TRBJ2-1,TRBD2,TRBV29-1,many,TGCAGCGTTGAAGATGGTGGACTAGGGGATGAGCAGTTCTTC,CSVEDGGLGDEQFF
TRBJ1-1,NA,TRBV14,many,TGTGCCAGCAGCCAAGCGATGAACACTGAAGCTTTCTTT,CASSQAMNTEAFF
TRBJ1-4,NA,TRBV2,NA,TGTGCCAGCAGTGAAGACAGACTAAGAGAAAAACTGTTTTTT,CASSEDRLREKLFF
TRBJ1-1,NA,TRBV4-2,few,TGTGCCAGCAGCCAAGCCGGGGTGAACACTGAAGCTTTCTTT,CASSQAGVNTEAFF
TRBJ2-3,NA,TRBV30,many,TGTGCCTGGAGTGGGAGCGCTAGCACAGATACGCAGTATTTT,CAWSGSASTDTQYF
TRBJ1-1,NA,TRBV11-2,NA,TGTGCCAGCAGCTGGGCGGGGGACAACACTGAAGCTTTCTTT,CASSWAGDNTEAFF
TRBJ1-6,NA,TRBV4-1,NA,TGCGCCAGCAGCCAAGGGAGCATAGGCGGTTCACCCCTCCACTTT,CASSQGSIGGSPLHF
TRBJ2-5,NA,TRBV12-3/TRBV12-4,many,TGTGCCAGCATGAGAAACGGGGAGACCCAGTACTTC,CASMRNGETQYF
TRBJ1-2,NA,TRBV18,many,TGTGCCAGCTCACAAGACAGTTATGGCTACACCTTC,CASSQDSYGYTF
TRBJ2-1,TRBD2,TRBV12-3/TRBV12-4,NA,TGTGCCAGCAGCTTAGCGCGGGAGGACTCCTACAATGGGCAGTTCTTC,CASSLAREDSYNGQFF
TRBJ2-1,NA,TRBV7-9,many,TGTGCCAGCAGCTTAGCAGCTAGCTCCTACAATGAGCAGTTCTTC,CASSLAASSYNEQFF
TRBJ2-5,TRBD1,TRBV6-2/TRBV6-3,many,TGTGCCAGCAGTACGACAGGGGTCCAAGAGACCCAGTACTTC,CASSTTGVQETQYF
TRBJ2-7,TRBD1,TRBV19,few,TGTGCCAGTAGTAGGACAGGGGGTTCACAAGAGCAGTACTTC,CASSRTGGSQEQYF
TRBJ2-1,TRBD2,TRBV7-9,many,TGTGCCAGCAGCTTAGTTCGCGGGACTAGCGGGAGCGATGAGCAGTTCTTC,CASSLVRGTSGSDEQFF
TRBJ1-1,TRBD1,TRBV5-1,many,TGCGCCAGCAGCGCCGGGACAGCGAACACTGAAGCTTTCTTT,CASSAGTANTEAFF
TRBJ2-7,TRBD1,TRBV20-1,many,TGCAGTGCGCCGGATTCCGAGACAGGGGATTCCTACGAGCAGTACTTC,CSAPDSETGDSYEQYF
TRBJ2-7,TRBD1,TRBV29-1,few,TGCAGCGTCCCCCGGGACAGGGGGGCCGAGCAGTACTTC,CSVPRDRGAEQYF
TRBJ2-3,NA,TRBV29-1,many,TGCAGCACACCAGAGGCGACTAGCACAGATACGCAGTATTTT,CSTPEATSTDTQYF
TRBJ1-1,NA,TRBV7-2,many,TGTGCCAGCAGCCGCCCGGGACACCAGAACACTGAAGCTTTCTTT,CASSRPGHQNTEAFF
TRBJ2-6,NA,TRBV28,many,TGTGCCAGCAGTTTAGGTGGAATCTCTGGGGCCAACGTCCTGACTTTC,CASSLGGISGANVLTF